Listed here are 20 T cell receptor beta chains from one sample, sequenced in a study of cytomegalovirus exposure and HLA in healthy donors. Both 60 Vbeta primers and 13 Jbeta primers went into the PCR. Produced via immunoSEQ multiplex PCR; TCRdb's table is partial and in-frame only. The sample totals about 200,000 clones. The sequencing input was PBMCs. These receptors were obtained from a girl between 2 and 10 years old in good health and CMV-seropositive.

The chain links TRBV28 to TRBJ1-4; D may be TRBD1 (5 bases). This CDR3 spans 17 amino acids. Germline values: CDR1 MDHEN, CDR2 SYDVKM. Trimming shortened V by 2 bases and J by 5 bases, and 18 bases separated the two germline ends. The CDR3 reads CASSLRTNYKRNEKLFF. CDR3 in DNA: TGTGCCAGCAGTTTAAGGACAAATTACAAACGAAATGAAAAACTGTTTTTT.

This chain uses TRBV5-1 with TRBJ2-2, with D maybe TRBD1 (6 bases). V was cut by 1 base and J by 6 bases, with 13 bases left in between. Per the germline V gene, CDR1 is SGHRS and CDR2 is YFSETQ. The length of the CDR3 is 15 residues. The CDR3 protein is CASSLLPGDPGELFF. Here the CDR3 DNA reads TGCGCCAGCAGCTTGTTGCCAGGGGACCCCGGGGAGCTGTTTTTT. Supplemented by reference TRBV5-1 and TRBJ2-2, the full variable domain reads KAGVTQTPRYLIKTRGQQVTLSCSPISGHRSVSWYQQTPGQGLQFLFEYFSETQRNKGNFPGRFSGRQFSNSRSEMNVSTLELGDSALYLCASSLLPGDPGELFFGEGSRLTVL.

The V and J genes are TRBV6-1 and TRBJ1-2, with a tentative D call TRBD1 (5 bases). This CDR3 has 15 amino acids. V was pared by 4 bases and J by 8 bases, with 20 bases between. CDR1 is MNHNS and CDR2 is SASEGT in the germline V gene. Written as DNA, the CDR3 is TGTGCCAGCAGTGTTCCCATCCCTCGGGGGGACGGCTACACCTTC. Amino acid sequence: CASSVPIPRGDGYTF.

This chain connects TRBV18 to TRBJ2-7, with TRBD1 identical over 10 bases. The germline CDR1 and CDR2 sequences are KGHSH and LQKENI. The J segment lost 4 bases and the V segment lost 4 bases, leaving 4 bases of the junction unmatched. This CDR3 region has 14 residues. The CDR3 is CASSRGQGPYEQYF. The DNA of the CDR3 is TGTGCCAGCTCACGGGGACAGGGGCCGTACGAGCAGTACTTC.

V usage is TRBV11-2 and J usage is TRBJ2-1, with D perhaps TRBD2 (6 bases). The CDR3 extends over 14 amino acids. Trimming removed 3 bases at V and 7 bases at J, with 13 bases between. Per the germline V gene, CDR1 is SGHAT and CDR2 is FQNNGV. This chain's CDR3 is CASSLEHSGNEQFF. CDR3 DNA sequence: TGTGCCAGCAGCTTGGAACACAGCGGGAATGAGCAGTTCTTC.

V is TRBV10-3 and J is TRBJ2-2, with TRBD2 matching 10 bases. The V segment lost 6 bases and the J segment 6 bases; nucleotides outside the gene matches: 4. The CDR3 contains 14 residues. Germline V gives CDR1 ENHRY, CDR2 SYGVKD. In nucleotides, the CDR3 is TGTGCCATCAGCGAGCGGGAGGGCCCCGGGGAGCTGTTTTTT. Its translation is CAISEREGPGELFF.

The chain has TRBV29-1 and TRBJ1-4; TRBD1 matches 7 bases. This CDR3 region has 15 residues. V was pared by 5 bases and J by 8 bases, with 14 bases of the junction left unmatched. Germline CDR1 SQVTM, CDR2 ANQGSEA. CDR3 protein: CSVPHRQGGREKLFF. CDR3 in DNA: TGCAGCGTTCCCCACCGGCAGGGGGGAAGGGAAAAACTGTTTTTT.

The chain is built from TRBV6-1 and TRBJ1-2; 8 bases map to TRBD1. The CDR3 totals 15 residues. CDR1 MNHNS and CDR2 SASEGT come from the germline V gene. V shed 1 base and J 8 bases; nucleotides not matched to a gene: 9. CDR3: CASSEGTGNHKGYTF. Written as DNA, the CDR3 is TGTGCCAGCAGTGAAGGGACAGGGAATCACAAGGGCTACACCTTC.

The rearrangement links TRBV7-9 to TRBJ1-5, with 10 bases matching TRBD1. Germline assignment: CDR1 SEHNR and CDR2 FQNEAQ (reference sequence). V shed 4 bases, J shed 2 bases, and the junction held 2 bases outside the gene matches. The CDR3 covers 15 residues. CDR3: CASSSGQGGNQPQHF. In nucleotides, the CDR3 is TGTGCCAGCAGCTCCGGACAGGGGGGCAATCAGCCCCAGCATTTT. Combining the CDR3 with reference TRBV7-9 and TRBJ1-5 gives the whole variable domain DTGVSQNPRHKITKRGQNVTFRCDPISEHNRLYWYRQTLGQGPEFLTYFQNEAQLEKSRLLSDRFSAERPKGSFSTLEIQRTEQGDSAMYLCASSSGQGGNQPQHFGDGTRLSIL.

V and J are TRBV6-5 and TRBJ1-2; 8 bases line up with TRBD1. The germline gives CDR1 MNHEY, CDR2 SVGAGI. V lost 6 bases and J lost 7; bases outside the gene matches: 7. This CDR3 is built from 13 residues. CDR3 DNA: TGTGCCAGCAGCCCGGGACAGGCCCTTGGCTACACCTTC. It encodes CASSPGQALGYTF.

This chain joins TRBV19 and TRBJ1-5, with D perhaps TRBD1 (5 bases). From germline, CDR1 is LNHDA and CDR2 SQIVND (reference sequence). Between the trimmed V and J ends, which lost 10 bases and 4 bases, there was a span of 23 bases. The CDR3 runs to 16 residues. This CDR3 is CATHQNGQGKNQPQHF. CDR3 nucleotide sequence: TGTGCCACCCACCAGAACGGGCAGGGAAAGAATCAGCCCCAGCATTTT.

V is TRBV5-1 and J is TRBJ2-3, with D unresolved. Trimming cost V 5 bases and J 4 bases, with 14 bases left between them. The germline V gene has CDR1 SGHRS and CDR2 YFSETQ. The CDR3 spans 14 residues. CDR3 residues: CASRTSPQSDTQYF. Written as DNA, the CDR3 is TGCGCCAGCAGGACTTCCCCACAATCAGATACGCAGTATTTT.

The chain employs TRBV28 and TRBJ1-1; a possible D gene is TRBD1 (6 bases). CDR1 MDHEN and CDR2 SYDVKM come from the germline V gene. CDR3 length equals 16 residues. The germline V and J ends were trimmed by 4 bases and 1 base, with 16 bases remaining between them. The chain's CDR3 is CASSSPTAGQNTEAFF. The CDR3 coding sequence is TGTGCCAGCAGTTCCCCCACAGCGGGACAGAACACTGAAGCTTTCTTT. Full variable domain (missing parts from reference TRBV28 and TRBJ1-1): DVKVTQSSRYLVKRTGEKVFLECVQDMDHENMFWYRQDPGLGLRLIYFSYDVKMKEKGDIPEGYSVSREKKERFSLILESASTNQTSMYLCASSSPTAGQNTEAFFGQGTRLTVV.

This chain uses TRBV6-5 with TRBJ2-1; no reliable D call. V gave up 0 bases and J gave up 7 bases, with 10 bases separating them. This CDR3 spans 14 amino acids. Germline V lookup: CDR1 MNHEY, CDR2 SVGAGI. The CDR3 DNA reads TGTGCCAGCAGTTACTCGAATGAGGAGAATGAGCAGTTCTTC. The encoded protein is CASSYSNEENEQFF.

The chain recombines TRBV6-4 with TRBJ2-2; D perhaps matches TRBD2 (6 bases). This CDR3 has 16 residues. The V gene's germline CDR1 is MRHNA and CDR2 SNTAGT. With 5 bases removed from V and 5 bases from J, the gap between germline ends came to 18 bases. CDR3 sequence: CASSIDGGAATGELFF. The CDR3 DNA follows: TGTGCCAGCAGTATTGACGGCGGGGCTGCAACCGGGGAGCTGTTTTTT.

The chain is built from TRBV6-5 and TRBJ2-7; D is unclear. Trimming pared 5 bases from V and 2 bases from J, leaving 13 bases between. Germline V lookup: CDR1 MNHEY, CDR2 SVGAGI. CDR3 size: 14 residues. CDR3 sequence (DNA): TGTGCCAGCAGTGACCGGCCAGGCGCCTACGAGCAGTACTTC. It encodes CASSDRPGAYEQYF.

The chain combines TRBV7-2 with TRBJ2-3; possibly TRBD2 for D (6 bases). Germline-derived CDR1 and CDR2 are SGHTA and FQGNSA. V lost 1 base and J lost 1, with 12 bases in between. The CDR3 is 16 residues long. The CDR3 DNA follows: TGTGCCAGCAGCTTAGTACACGGCGGGGGCACAGATACGCAGTATTTT. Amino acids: CASSLVHGGGTDTQYF. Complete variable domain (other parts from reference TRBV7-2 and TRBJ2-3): GAGVSQSPSNKVTEKGKDVELRCDPISGHTALYWYRQSLGQGLEFLIYFQGNSAPDKSGLPSDRFSAERTGGSVSTLTIQRTQQEDSAVYLCASSLVHGGGTDTQYFGPGTRLTVL.

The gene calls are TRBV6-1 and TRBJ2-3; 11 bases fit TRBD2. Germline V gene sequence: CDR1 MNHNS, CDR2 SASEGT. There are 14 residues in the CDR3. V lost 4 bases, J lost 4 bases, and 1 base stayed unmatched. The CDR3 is CASSAGLAADTQYF. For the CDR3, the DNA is TGTGCCAGCAGTGCGGGACTAGCGGCAGATACGCAGTATTTT.

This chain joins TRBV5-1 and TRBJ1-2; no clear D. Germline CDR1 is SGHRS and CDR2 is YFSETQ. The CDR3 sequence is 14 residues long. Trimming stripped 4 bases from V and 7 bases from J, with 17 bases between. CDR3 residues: CASSMGLEGGGYTF. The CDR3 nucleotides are TGCGCCAGCAGCATGGGTTTGGAGGGCGGTGGCTACACCTTC.

The CDR3 spells CASSPSSPRGETQYF. The CDR3 DNA reads TGTGCCAGCAGCCCAAGCTCACCGCGGGGGGAGACCCAGTACTTC. The chain joins TRBV6-5 to TRBJ2-5, with TRBD2 matching over 7 bases. V lost 6 bases and J lost 5; bases outside the gene matches: 12. Germline CDR1 is MNHEY and CDR2 is SVGAGI. The CDR3 has 15 amino acids.